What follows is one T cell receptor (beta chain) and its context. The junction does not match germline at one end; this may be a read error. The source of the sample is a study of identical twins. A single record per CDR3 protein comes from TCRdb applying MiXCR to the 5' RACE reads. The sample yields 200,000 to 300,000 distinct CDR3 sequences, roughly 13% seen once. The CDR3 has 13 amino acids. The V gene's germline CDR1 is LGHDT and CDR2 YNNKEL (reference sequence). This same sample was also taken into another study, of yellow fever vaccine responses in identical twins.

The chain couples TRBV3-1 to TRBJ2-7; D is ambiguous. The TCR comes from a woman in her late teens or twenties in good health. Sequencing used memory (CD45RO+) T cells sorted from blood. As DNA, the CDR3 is TGTGCCAGCAGAAGAACCGAAGCCTACGGGCAGTACTTC. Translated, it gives CASRRTEAYGQYF.